The 15 T cell receptor beta chains presented below share a single source sample, sequenced in a study of T-cell reconstitution after alpha-beta-depleted transplantation in children. Unique molecular identifiers were incorporated into the prepared TCRbeta library. TCRdb processed the PCR reads anew with MiXCR; each CDR3 protein has one entry. The sample lists fewer than 90,000 distinct CDR3 sequences, 6% to 8.5% occurring once. Source: PBMCs from the stem cell graft donor, taken from the stem cell graft. These receptors originate from a human donor who donated a stem cell graft to a child with acute lymphoblastic leukemia.

Remarks on this clonotype: A junction boundary mismatches the germline segment, possibly from a read error. The V gene is TRBV29-1, the J gene TRBJ2-2, with a weak D call TRBD1 (6 bases). Germline V lookup: CDR1 SQVTM, CDR2 ANQGSEA. The CDR3 length is 13 residues. The CDR3 loop is CSVDRGNTGELFF. The CDR3 DNA sequence: TGCAGCGTTGACAGGGGAAACACTGGGGAGCTGTTTTTT.

This clonotype was seen many times. The CDR3 DNA sequence: TGTGCCAGCTCACCAACTTCGCTAGCGGGAGGTGGTGAGCAGTTCTTC. Translating it yields CASSPTSLAGGGEQFF. This chain joins TRBV18 and TRBJ2-1; 11 nucleotides align to TRBD2. CDR3 length: 16 residues. Germline V gene sequence: CDR1 KGHSH, CDR2 LQKENI. Trimming removed 2 bases from V and 9 bases from J; junction bases left unmatched: 9.

In this sample, this clonotype turned up a few times. V and J are TRBV20-1 and TRBJ1-2, with D perhaps matching TRBD1 (5 bases). The CDR3 has 13 residues. V was clipped by 6 bases and J by 8 bases, with 19 bases between them. Germline assignment: CDR1 DFQATT and CDR2 SNEGSKA (reference sequence). As DNA, the CDR3 is TGCAGTGCCCTCGACAGAAGGGGATTCGGCTACACCTTC. Translation gives CSALDRRGFGYTF.

This clonotype was seen ten or more times. The V gene is TRBV20-1, the J gene TRBJ1-5; D gene ambiguous. CDR1 DFQATT and CDR2 SNEGSKA come from the germline V gene (reference sequence). V was cut by 3 bases and J by 1 base, with 7 bases left in between. The CDR3 consists of 13 residues. CDR3 loop: CSARPPSNQPQHF. The CDR3 DNA follows: TGCAGTGCTAGGCCCCCCAGCAATCAGCCCCAGCATTTT.

There are many counts of this clonotype. The rearrangement links TRBV5-1 to TRBJ2-2, with 7 bases identical to TRBD1. V trimming: 4 bases; J trimming: 5 bases; junction bases outside the gene matches: 14. Germline V lookup: CDR1 SGHRS, CDR2 YFSETQ. There are 17 residues in the CDR3. CDR3 residues: CASSPGGHLQGTGELFF. The CDR3 region has the DNA TGCGCCAGCAGCCCAGGGGGACACCTTCAGGGAACCGGGGAGCTGTTTTTT. Variable domain in full (rest from reference TRBV5-1 and TRBJ2-2): KAGVTQTPRYLIKTRGQQVTLSCSPISGHRSVSWYQQTPGQGLQFLFEYFSETQRNKGNFPGRFSGRQFSNSRSEMNVSTLELGDSALYLCASSPGGHLQGTGELFFGEGSRLTVL.

This clonotype was picked up many times. The chain has TRBV6-5 and TRBJ2-5, with D perhaps given as TRBD1 or TRBD2 (5 bases each). Germline CDR1 reads MNHEY; CDR2 reads SVGAGI. The length of the CDR3 is 14 residues. V was shortened by 6 bases and J by 2 bases, with 13 bases between the two germline ends. The DNA for the CDR3 is TGTGCCAGCAGGACTACGACAGCTCAAGAGACCCAGTACTTC. Its translation is CASRTTTAQETQYF.

This clonotype was seen only a few times. The chain carries TRBV6-2 or TRBV6-3 and TRBJ2-1, with TRBD2 matching over 10 bases. Germline lookup yields CDR1 MNHEY and CDR2 SVGEGT. The CDR3 runs 13 residues. V was pared by 8 bases and J by 9 bases, with 7 bases of the junction left unmatched. CDR3 nucleotides: TGTGCCAGCTCCCCAAGCGGGAGGGGTGAGCAGTTCTTC. Translating gives CASSPSGRGEQFF.

Many counts were recorded for this clonotype. The chain has TRBV20-1 and TRBJ2-7; possible D gene TRBD1, 5 bases. Trimming cost V 5 bases and J 3 bases, with 26 bases left between them. The germline V gene has CDR1 DFQATT and CDR2 SNEGSKA (reference sequence). This CDR3 spans 17 amino acids. The chain's CDR3 is CSAEWGTGIGEFYEQYF. DNA of the CDR3: TGCAGTGCTGAGTGGGGCACTGGGATAGGGGAATTCTACGAGCAGTACTTC.

This clonotype was detected many times. This chain uses TRBV10-3 with TRBJ1-4, with unresolved D. V lost 0 bases and J lost 8, with 4 bases in between. The V gene's germline CDR1 is ENHRY and CDR2 SYGVKD. The CDR3 sequence is 12 residues long. The CDR3 DNA reads TGTGCCATCAGTGAGTCGGAGGAAAAACTGTTTTTT. Protein product: CAISESEEKLFF.

This clonotype was picked up many times. V and J are TRBV20-1 and TRBJ1-5; 8 nucleotides line up with TRBD1. Unmatched junction bases numbered 4, after V lost 5 bases and J lost 1 base. The length of the CDR3 is 14 residues. The germline gives CDR1 DFQATT, CDR2 SNEGSKA (reference sequence). The CDR3 loop is CSAPDRGSNQPQHF. The CDR3 DNA is TGCAGTGCTCCCGACAGGGGAAGCAATCAGCCCCAGCATTTT.

In this sample, this clonotype turned up many times. J is TRBJ1-2 and V is TRBV10-3; D not resolved. This CDR3 has 16 amino acids. Germline V gives CDR1 ENHRY, CDR2 SYGVKD. V was shortened by 0 bases and J by 3 bases, with 14 bases between the two germline ends. CDR3 residues: CAISESWASGDYGYTF. The CDR3, as DNA: TGTGCCATCAGTGAGTCCTGGGCGTCCGGAGACTATGGCTACACCTTC.

Details on this clonotype: Relative to the germline gene, one junction end is altered; a read error may explain this. This chain links TRBV7-2 with TRBJ2-1; 7 positions match TRBD2. CDR1 SGHTA and CDR2 FQGNSA come from the germline V gene. This CDR3 has 14 amino acids. The CDR3: CASSLSGEANDQFF. CDR3 DNA sequence: TGTGCCAGCAGCTTGAGCGGGGAAGCCAATGATCAGTTCTTC.

This clonotype was seen more than once but under ten times. The chain is built from TRBV12-3 or TRBV12-4 and TRBJ1-5; perhaps TRBD1 as D (5 bases). This CDR3 comprises 15 residues. V shed 1 base and J shed 0 bases, with 7 bases lying between them. CDR3 sequence: CASSLGRASNQPQHF. CDR3 DNA: TGTGCCAGCAGTTTAGGCAGGGCTAGCAATCAGCCCCAGCATTTT.

The J gene is TRBJ1-2, the V gene TRBV14; D uncertain. The germline V gene encodes CDR1 SGHDN and CDR2 FVKESK. V lost 2 bases, J lost 6 bases, and 19 bases lay in between. This CDR3 has 16 residues. DNA for the CDR3: TGTGCCAGCAGCCAAAGTGGAGGATCGGGAGCCCATGGCTACACCTTC. This sequence encodes CASSQSGGSGAHGYTF.

This clonotype was counted between two and nine times. The CDR3 DNA reads as TGTGCCAGCAGACCTGCCGGGGGGTCTAATGAAAAACTGTTTTTT. Amino acid sequence: CASRPAGGSNEKLFF. The chain is built from TRBV25-1 and TRBJ1-4; D is perhaps TRBD1 (5 bases). The germline gives CDR1 MGHDK, CDR2 SYGVNS. V was pared by 6 bases and J by 3 bases, with 14 bases between. The length of the CDR3 is 15 residues.